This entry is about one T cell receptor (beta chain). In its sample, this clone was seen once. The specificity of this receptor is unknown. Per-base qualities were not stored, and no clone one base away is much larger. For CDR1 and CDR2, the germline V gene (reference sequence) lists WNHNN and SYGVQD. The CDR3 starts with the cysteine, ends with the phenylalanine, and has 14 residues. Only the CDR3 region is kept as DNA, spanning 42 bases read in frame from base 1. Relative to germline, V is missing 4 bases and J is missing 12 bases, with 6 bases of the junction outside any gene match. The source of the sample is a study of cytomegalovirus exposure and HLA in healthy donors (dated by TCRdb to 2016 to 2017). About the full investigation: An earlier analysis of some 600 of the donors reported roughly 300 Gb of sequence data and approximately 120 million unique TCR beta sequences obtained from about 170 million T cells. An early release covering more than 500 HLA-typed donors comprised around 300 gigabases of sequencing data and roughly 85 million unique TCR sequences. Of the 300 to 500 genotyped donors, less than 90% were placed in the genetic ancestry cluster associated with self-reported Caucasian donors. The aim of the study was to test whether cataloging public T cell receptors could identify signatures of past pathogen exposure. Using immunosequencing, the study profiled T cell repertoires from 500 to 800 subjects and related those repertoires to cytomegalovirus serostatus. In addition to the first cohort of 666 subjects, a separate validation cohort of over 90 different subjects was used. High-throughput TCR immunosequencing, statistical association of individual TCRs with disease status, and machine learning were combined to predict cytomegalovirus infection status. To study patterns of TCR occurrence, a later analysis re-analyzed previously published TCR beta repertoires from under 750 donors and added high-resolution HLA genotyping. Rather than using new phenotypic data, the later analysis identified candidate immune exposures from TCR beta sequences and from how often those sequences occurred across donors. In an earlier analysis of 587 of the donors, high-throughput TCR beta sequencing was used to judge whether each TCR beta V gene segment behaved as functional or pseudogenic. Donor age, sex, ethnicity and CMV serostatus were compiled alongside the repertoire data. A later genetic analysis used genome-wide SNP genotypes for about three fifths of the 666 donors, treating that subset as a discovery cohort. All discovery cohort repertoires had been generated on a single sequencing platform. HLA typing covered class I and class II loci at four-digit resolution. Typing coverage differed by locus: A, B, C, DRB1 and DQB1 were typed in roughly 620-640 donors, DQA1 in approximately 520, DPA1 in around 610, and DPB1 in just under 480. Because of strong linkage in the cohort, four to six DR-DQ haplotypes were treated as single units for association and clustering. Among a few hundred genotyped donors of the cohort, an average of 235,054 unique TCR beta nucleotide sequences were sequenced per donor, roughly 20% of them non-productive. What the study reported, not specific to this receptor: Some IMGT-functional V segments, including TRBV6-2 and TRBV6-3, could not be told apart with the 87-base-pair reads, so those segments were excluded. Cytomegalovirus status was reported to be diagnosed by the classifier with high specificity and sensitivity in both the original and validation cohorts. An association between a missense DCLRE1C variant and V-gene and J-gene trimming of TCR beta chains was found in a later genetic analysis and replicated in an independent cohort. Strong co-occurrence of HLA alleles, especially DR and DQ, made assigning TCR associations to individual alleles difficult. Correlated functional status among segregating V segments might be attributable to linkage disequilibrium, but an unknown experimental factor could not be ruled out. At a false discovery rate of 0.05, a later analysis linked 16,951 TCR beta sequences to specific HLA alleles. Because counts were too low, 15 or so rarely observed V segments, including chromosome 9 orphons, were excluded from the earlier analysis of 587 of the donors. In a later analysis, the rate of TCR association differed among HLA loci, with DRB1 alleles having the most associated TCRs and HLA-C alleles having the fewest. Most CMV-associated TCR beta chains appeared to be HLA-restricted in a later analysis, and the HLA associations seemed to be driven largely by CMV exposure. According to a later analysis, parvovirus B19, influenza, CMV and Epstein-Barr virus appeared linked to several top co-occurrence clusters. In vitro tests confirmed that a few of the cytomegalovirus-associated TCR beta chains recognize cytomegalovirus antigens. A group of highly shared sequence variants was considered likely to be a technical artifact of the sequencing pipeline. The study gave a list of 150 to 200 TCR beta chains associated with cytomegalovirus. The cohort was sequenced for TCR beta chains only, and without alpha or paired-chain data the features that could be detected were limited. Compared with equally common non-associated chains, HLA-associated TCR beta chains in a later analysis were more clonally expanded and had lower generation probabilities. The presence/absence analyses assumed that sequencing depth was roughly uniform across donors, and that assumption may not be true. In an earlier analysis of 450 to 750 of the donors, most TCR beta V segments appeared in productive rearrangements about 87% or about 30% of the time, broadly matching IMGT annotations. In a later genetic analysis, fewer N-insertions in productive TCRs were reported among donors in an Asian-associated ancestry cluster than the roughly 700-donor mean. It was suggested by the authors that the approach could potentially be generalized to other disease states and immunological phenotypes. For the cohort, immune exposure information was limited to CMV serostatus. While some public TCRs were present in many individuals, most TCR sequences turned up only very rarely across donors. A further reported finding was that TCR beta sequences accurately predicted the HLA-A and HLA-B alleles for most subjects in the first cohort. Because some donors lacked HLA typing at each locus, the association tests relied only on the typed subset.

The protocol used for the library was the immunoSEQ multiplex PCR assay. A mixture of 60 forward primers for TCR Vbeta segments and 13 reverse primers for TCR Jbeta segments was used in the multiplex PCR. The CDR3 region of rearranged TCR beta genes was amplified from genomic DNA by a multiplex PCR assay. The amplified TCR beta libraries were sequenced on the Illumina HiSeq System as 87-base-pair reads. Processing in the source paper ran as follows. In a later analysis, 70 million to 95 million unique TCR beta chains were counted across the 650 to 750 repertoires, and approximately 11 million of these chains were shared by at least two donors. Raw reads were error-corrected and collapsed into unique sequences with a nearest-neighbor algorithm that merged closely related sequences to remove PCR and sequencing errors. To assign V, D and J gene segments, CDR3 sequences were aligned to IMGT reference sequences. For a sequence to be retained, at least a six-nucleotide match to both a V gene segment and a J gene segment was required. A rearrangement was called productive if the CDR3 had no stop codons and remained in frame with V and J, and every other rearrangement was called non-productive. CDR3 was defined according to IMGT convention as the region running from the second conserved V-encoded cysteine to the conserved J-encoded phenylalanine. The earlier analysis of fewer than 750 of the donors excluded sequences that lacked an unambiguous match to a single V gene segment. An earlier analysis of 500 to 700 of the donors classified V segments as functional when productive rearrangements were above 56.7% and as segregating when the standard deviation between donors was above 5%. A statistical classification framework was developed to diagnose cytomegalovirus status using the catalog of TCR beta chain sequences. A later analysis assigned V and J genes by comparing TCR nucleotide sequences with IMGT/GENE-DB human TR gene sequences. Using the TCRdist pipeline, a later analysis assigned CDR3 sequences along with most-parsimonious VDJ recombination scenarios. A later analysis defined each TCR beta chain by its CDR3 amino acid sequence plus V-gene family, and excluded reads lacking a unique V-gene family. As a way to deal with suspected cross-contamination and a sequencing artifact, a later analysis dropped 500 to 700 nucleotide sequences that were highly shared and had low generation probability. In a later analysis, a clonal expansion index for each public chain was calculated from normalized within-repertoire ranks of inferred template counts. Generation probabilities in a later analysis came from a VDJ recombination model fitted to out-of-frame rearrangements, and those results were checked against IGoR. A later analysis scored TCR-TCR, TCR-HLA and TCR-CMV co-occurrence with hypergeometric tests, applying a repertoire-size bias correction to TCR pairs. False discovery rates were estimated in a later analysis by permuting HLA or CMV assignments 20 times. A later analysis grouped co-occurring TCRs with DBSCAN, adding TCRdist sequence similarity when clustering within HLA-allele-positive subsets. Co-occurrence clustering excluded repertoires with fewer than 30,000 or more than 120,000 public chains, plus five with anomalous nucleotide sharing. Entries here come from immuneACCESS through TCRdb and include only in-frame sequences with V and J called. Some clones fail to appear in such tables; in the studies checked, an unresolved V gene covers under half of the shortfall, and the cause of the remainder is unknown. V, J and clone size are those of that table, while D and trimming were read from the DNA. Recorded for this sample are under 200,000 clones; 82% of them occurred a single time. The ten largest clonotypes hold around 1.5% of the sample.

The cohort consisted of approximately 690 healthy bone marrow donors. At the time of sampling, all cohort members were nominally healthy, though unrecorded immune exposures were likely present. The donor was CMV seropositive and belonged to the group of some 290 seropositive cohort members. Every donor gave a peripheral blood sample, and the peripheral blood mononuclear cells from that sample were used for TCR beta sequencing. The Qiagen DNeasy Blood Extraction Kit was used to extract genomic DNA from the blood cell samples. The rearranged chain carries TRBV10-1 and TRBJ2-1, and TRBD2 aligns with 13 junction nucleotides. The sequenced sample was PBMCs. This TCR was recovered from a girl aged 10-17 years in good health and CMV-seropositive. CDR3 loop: CASSVTSGGSRQFF. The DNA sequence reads TGCGCCAGCAGTGTGACTAGCGGGGGGTCTAGGCAGTTCTTC.